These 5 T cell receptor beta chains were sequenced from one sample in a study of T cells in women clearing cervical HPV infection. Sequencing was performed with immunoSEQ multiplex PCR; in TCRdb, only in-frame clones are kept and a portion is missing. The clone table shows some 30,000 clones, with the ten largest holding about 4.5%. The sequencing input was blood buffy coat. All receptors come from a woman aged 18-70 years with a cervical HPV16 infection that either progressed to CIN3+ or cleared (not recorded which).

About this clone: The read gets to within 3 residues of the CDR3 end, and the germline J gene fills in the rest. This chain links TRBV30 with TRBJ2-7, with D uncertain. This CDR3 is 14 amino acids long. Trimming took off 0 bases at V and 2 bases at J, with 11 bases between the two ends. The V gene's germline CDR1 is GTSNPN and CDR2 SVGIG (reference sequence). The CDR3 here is CAWSVLSPPYEQYF. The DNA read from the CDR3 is TGTGCCTGGAGTGTACTATCCCCTCCCTACGAG.

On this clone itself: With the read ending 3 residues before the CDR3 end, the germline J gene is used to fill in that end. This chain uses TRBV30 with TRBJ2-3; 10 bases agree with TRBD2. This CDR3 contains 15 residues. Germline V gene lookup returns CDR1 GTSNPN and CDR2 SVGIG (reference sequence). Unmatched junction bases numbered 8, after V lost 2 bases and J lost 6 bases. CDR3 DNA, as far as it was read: TGTGCCTGGAGTCATAGAAGCGGGGGGGCGGATACG. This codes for CAWSHRSGGADT. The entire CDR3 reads CAWSHRSGGADTQYF.

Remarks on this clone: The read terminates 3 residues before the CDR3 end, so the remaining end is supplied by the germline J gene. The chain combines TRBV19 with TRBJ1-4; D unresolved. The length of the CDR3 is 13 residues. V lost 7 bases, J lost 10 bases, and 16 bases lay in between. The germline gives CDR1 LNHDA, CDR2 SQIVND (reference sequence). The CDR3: CASTSQAGAKLFF. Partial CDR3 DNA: TGTGCCAGTACATCGCAGGCAGGAGCAAAA.

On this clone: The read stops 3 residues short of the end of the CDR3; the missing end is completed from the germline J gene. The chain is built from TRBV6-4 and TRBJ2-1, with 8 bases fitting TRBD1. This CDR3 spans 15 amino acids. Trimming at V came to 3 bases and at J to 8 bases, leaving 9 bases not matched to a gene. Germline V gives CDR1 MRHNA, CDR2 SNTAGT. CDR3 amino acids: CASSDRTGGFDEQFF. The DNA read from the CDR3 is TGTGCCAGCAGTGATCGTACAGGGGGTTTCGATGAG.

CDR3 DNA, as far as it was read: TGTGCCAGCAGCTTAATGGCGGGCCGCACAGATACG. Translating it yields CASSLMAGRTDT. The entire CDR3 sequence reads CASSLMAGRTDTQYF. The chain links TRBV7-3 to TRBJ2-3; D perhaps matches TRBD2 (5 bases). The CDR3 end lies 3 residues beyond the end of the read and is filled in from the germline J gene. Looked up from germline, CDR1 is SGHTA and CDR2 is FQGTGA. V lost 1 base and J 1 base, leaving 9 bases between the germline ends. The CDR3 extends over 15 amino acids.